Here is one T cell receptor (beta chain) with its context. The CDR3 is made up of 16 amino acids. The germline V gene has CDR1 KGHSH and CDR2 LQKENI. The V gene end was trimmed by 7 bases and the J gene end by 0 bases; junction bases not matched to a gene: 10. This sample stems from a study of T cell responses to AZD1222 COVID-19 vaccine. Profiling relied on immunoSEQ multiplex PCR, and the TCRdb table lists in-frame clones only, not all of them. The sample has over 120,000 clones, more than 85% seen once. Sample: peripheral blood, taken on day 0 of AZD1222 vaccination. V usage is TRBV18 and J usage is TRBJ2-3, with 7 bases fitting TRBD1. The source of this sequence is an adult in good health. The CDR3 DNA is TGTGCCAGCTTCTTAGGGACAGAGTATAGCACAGATACGCAGTATTTT. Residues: CASFLGTEYSTDTQYF.